This TCR beta chain was documented in a study of OX40 agonist ivuxolimab in advanced cancers. This CDR3 has 13 residues. Germline CDR1 is MDHEN and CDR2 is SYDVKM. The V end was cut by 8 bases, the J end by 6 bases, with 16 bases between. A remark on this clone: The antigen remains undetermined.

Study-wide findings and caveats: In the expanded peripheral T cells, antigen specificity was never determined.

Clones were read by immunoSEQ multiplex PCR, and TCRdb kept only the in-frame ones, dropping some. The sample holds approximately 51,000 clones, approximately 80% seen once. This clonotype originated in an adult with an advanced solid tumor such as melanoma, head and neck, liver or kidney cancer. The chain combines TRBV28 with TRBJ1-1, with D tentatively TRBD1 (5 bases). The sequencing used CD4+ or CD8+ T cells sorted from blood, collected in a trial of the OX40 agonist ivuxolimab. CDR3 protein: CASCSPAGSEAFF. In DNA form, the CDR3 reads TGTGCCAGCTGTAGCCCAGCAGGGTCTGAAGCTTTCTTT.